This is a list of T cell receptor beta chains from one sample in a study of blood T cell repertoires in COVID-19. Clones were read by immunoSEQ multiplex PCR, and TCRdb kept only the in-frame ones, dropping some. The sample yields about 180,000 clones, 75% to 85% seen once. The sample consisted of peripheral blood. The receptor source for this set is a human donor in a cohort sampled during active COVID-19. Both conserved end residues are part of each CDR3. Fields, in order: J gene, D gene, clone size, V gene, CDR3 DNA, CDR3 protein. A D gene is named only where the DNA matches it firmly. Only part of the rows carry a size: once, few, many, or a class if the clone is expanded.

TRBJ2-2 NA once TRBV5-6 TGTGCCAGCAGCTTACGACAGAACACCGGGGAGCTGTTTTTT CASSLRQNTGELFF
TRBJ2-7 TRBD1 NA TRBV24-1 TGTGCCACCAGTGATCCGGGACAGGGGCGGTACGAGCAGTACTTC CATSDPGQGRYEQYF
TRBJ1-2 TRBD1 NA TRBV19 TGTGCCAGTAGCCCGGGACAGAACTATGGCTACACCTTC CASSPGQNYGYTF
TRBJ1-3 NA NA TRBV9 TGTGCCAGCAGCGTAGGTCAGGGTAGCTCTGGAAACACCATATATTTT CASSVGQGSSGNTIYF
TRBJ1-5 NA NA TRBV12-3/TRBV12-4 TGTGCCAGCAGTTTAAGTGAGAATCAGCCCCAGCATTTT CASSLSENQPQHF
TRBJ2-5 NA NA TRBV25-1 TGTGCCAGCAGTGAATTTGGGGGGCAAGAGACCCAGTACTTC CASSEFGGQETQYF
TRBJ1-5 TRBD1 NA TRBV7-9 TGTGCCAGCAGCGGGGGACAGGGGTTTCAGCCCCAGCATTTT CASSGGQGFQPQHF
TRBJ1-3 NA once TRBV6-5 TGTGCCAGCAGTTTGGACTGGAGCTCTGGAAACACCATATATTTT CASSLDWSSGNTIYF
TRBJ2-3 TRBD2 NA TRBV7-3 TGTGCCAGCAGCTTACGGGGGGGCGACACAGATACGCAGTATTTT CASSLRGGDTDTQYF
TRBJ2-6 NA NA TRBV5-1 TGCGCCAGCAGCCGTGGAAGGGGGTCTGGGGCCAACGTCCTGACTTTC CASSRGRGSGANVLTF
TRBJ2-1 NA NA TRBV18 TGTGCCAGCTCACCCACCCGGGGGGCGGTCAGCTACAATGAGCAGTTCTTC CASSPTRGAVSYNEQFF
TRBJ2-3 NA once TRBV4-1 TGCGCCAGCAGCCAAGGAACAGTCAGGGCAGATACGCAGTATTTT CASSQGTVRADTQYF
TRBJ2-7 NA NA TRBV5-1 TGCGCCAGCAGCCCCCCGGCGAACAGGGTCCACGAGCAGTACTTC CASSPPANRVHEQYF
TRBJ1-1 NA few TRBV27 TGTGCCAGCAGTTTGGGAGGAGGTGAAGCTTTCTTT CASSLGGGEAFF
TRBJ2-2 TRBD1 NA TRBV19 TGTGCCAGTAGTGCGCCCGACAGGGAAACCGGGGAGCTGTTTTTT CASSAPDRETGELFF
TRBJ1-1 NA few TRBV11-2 TGTGCCAGCAGCCCGACAGCGTCAGACACTGAAGCTTTCTTT CASSPTASDTEAFF
TRBJ1-2 NA NA TRBV27 TGTGCCAGCAGTCCCCCGGGACTGAACTATGGCTACACCTTC CASSPPGLNYGYTF